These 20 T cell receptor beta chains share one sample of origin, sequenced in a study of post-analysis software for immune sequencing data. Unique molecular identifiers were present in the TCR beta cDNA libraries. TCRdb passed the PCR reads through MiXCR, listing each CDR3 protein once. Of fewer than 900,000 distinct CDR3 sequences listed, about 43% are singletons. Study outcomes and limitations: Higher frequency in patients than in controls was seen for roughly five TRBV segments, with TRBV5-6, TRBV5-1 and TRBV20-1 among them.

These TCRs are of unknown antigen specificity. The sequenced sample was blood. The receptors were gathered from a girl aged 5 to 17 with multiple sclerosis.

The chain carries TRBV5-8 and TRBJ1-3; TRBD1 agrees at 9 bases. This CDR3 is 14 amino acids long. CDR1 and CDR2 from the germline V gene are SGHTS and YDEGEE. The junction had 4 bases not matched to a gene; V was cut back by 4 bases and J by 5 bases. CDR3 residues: CASSPGQGRNTIYF. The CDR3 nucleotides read TGTGCCAGCAGCCCCGGACAGGGGCGAAACACCATATATTTT.

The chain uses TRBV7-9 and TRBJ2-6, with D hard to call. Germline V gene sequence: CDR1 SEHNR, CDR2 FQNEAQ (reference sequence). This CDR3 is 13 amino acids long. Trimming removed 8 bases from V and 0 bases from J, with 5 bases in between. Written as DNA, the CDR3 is TGTGCCAGCGGGAACTCTGGGGCCAACGTCCTGACTTTC. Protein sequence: CASGNSGANVLTF.

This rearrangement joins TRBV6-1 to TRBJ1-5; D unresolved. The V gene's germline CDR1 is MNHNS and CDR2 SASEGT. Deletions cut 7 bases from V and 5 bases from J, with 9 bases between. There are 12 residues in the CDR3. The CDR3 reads CASTPGDQPQHF. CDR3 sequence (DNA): TGTGCCAGCACCCCAGGCGATCAGCCCCAGCATTTT.

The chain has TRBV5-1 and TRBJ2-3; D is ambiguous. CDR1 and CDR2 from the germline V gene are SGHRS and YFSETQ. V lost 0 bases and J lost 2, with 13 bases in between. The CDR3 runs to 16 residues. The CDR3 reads CASSLDPRGVTDTQYF. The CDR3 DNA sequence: TGCGCCAGCAGCTTGGACCCGAGAGGAGTCACAGATACGCAGTATTTT.

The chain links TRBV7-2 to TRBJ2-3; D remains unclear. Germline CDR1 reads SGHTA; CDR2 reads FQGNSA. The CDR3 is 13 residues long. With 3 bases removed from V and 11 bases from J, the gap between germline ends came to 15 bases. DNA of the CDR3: TGTGCCAGCAGCTTTTACGGCTCCTTTGTGCAGTATTTT. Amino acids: CASSFYGSFVQYF.

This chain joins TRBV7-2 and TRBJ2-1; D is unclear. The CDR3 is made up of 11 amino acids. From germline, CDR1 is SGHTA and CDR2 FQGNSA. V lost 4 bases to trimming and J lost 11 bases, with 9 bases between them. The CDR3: CASSSKVQQFF. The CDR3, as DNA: TGTGCCAGCAGCTCAAAGGTTCAGCAGTTCTTC.

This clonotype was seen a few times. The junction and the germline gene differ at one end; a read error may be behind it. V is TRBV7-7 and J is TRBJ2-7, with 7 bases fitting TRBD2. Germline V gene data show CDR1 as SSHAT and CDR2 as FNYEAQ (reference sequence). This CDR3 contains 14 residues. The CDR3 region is CASSLGEGSYEQYF. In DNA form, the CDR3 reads TGTGCTAGCAGCTTGGGGGAGGGTTCCTACGAGCAGTACTTC.

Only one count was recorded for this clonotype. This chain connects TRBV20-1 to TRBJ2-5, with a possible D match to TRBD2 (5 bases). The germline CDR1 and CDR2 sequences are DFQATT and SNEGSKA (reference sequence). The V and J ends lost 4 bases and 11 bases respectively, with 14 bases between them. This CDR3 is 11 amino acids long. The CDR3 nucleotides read TGCAGTGCTACCCGGCGTGGGGAGCAGTACTTC. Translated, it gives CSATRRGEQYF.

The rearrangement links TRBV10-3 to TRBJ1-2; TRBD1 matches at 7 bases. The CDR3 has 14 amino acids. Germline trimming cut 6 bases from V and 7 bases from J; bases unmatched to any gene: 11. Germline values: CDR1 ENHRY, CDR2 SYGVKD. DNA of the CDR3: TGTGCCATCAGGGGGACAGCCGGGCGGGGTGGCTACACCTTC. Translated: CAIRGTAGRGGYTF.

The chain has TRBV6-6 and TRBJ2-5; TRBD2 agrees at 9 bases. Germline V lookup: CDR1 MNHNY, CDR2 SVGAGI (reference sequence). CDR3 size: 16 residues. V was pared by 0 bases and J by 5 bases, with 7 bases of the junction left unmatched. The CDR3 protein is CASSYSLAGRGETQYF. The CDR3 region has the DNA TGTGCCAGCAGTTACTCCCTAGCGGGACGAGGCGAGACCCAGTACTTC.

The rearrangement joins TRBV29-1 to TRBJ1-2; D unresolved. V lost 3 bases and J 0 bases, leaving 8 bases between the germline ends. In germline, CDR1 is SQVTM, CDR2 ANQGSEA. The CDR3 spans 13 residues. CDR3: CSVEADTNYGYTF. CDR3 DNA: TGCAGCGTTGAGGCAGATACTAACTATGGCTACACCTTC.

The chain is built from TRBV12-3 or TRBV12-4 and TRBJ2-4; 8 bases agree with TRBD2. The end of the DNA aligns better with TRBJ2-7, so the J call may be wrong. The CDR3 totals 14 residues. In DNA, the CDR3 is TGTGCCAGCAGTTTTTATGCGGGAGGAGACGAGCAGTACTTC. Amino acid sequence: CASSFYAGGDEQYF.

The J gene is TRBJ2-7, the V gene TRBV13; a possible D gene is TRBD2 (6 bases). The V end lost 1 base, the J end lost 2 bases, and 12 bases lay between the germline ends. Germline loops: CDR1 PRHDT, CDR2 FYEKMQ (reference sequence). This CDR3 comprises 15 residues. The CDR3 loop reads CASSLVAEAPYEQYF. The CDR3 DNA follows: TGTGCCAGCAGCTTAGTAGCGGAGGCCCCCTACGAGCAGTACTTC.

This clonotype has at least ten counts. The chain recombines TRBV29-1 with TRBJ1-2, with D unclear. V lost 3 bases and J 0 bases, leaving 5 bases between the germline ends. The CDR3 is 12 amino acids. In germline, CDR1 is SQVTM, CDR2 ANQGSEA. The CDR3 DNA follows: TGCAGCGTTGATGGGCCTAACTATGGCTACACCTTC. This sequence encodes CSVDGPNYGYTF.

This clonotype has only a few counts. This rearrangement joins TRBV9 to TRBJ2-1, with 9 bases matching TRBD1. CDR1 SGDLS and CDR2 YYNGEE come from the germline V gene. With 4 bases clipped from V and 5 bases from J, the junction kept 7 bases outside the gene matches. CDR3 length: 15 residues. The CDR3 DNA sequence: TGTGCCAGCAGCCCCCGGACAGGGGCTCACAATGAGCAGTTCTTC. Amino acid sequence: CASSPRTGAHNEQFF. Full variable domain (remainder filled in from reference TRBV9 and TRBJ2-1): DSGVTQTPKHLITATGQRVTLRCSPRSGDLSVYWYQQSLDQGLQFLIQYYNGEERAKGNILERFSAQQFPDLHSELNLSSLELGDSALYFCASSPRTGAHNEQFFGPGTRLTVL.

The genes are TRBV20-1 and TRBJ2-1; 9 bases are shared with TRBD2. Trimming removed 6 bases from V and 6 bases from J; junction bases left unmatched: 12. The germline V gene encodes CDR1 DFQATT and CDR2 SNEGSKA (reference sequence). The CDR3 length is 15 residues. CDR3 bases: TGCAGTGCCGCAGGGATAGCGGGAGACGGCAATGAGCAGTTCTTC. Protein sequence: CSAAGIAGDGNEQFF.

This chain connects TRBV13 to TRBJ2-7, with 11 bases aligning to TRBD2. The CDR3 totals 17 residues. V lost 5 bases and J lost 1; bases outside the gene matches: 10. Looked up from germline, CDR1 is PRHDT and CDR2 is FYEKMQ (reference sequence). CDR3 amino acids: CASSHGPGLAESYEQYF. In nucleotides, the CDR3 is TGTGCCAGCAGCCACGGACCGGGACTAGCGGAATCCTACGAGCAGTACTTC. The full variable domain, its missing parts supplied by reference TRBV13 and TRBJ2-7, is AAGVIQSPRHLIKEKRETATLKCYPIPRHDTVYWYQQGPGQDPQFLISFYEKMQSDKGSIPDRFSAQQFSDYHSELNMSSLELGDSALYFCASSHGPGLAESYEQYFGPGTRLTVT.

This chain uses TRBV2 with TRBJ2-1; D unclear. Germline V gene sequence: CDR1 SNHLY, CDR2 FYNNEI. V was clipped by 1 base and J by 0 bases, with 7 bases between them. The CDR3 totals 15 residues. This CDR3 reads CASSEGANSYNEQFF. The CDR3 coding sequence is TGTGCCAGCAGTGAAGGGGCCAACTCCTACAATGAGCAGTTCTTC.

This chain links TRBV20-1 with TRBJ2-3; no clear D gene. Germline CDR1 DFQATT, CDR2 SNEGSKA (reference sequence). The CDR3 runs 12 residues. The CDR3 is CSPRVGTDTQYF. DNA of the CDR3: TGCAGCCCAAGAGTTGGCACAGATACGCAGTATTTT.

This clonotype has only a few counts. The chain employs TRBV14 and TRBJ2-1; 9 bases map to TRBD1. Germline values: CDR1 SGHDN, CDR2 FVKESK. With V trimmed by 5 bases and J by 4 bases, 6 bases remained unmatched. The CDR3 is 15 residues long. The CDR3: CASSFRDRVYNEQFF. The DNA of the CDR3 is TGTGCCAGCAGCTTCCGGGACAGGGTATACAATGAGCAGTTCTTC. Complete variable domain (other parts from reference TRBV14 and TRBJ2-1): EAGVTQFPSHSVIEKGQTVTLRCDPISGHDNLYWYRRVMGKEIKFLLHFVKESKQDESGMPNNRFLAERTGGTYSTLKVQPAELEDSGVYFCASSFRDRVYNEQFFGPGTRLTVL.